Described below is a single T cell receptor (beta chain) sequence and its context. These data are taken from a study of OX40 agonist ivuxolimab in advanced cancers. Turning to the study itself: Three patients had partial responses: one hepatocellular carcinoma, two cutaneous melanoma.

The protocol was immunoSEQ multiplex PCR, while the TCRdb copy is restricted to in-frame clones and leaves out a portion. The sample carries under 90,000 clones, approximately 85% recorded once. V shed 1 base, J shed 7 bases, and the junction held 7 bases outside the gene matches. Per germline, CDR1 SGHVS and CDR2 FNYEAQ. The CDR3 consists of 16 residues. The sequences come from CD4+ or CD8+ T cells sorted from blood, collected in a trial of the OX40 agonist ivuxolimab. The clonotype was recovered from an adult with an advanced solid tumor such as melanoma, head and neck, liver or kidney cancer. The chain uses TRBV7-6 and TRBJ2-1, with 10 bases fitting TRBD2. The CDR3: CASSLVPSGSKNEQFF. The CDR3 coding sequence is TGTGCCAGCAGCTTAGTTCCTAGCGGGAGTAAGAATGAGCAGTTCTTC.